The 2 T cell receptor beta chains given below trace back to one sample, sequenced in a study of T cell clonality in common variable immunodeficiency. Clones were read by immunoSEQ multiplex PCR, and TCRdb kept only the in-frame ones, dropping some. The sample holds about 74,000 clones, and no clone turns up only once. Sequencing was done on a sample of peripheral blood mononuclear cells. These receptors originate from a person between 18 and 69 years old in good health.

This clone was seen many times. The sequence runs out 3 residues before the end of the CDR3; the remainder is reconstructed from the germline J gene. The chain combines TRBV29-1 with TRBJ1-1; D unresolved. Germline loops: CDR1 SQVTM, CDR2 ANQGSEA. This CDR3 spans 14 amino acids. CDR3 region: CSVPNPHSLELAFF. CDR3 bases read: TGCAGCGTCCCAAACCCGCACAGCTTGGAACTA.

The part of the CDR3 DNA that was read is TGCGCCAGCACCCCCAGAGAAGTAAAACAGGGGATTGTCGCTGAA. Translated: CASTPREVKQGIVAE. The whole CDR3 sequence is CASTPREVKQGIVAEAFF. The genes are TRBV5-1 and TRBJ1-1; TRBD1 agrees at 7 bases. The read ends 3 residues before the CDR3 terminus; that terminus is restored from the germline J gene. Trimming at V came to 6 bases and at J to 6 bases, leaving 23 bases not matched to a gene. The CDR3 contains 18 residues. Germline-derived CDR1 and CDR2 are SGHRS and YFSETQ.